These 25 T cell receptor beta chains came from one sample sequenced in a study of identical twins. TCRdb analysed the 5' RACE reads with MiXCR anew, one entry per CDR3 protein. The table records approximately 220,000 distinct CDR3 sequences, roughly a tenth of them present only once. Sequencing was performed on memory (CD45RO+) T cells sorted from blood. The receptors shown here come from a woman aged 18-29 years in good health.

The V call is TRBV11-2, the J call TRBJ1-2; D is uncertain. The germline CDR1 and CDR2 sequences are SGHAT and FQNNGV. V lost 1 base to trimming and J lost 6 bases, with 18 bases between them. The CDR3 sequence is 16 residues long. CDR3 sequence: CASSLVGAGYSHGYTF. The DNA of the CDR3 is TGTGCCAGCAGCTTAGTAGGTGCGGGGTACTCTCATGGCTACACCTTC.

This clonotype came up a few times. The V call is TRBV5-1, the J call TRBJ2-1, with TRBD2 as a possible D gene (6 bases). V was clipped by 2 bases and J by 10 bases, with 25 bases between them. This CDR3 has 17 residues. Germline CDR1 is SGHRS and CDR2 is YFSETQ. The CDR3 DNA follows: TGCGCCAGCAGCTTTGGATGGGACCGCGTCGGGGGTAGGGAGCAGTTCTTC. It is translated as CASSFGWDRVGGREQFF.

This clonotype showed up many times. CDR3 in DNA: TGTGCCAGCAGTTCACAGGGTAACTATGGCTACACCTTC. It yields the protein CASSSQGNYGYTF. The rearrangement joins TRBV12-3 or TRBV12-4 to TRBJ1-2; possible D gene TRBD1, 6 bases. The V gene lost 4 bases and the J gene lost 1 base, with 7 bases spanning the gap. CDR3 size: 13 residues.

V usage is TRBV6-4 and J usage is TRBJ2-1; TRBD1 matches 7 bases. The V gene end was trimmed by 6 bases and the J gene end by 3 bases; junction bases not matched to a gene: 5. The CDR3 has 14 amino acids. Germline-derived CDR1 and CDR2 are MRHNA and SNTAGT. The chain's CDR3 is CASRTGALYNEQFF. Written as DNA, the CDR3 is TGTGCCAGCAGAACAGGGGCCCTCTACAATGAGCAGTTCTTC.

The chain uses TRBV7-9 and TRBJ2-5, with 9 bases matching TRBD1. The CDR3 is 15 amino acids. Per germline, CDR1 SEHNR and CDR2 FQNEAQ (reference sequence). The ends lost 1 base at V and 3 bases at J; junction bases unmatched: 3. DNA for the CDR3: TGTGCCAGCAGCTTAGGGGACAGGGACGAAGAGACCCAGTACTTC. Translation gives CASSLGDRDEETQYF. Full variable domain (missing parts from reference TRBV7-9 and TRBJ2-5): DTGVSQNPRHKITKRGQNVTFRCDPISEHNRLYWYRQTLGQGPEFLTYFQNEAQLEKSRLLSDRFSAERPKGSFSTLEIQRTEQGDSAMYLCASSLGDRDEETQYFGPGTRLLVL.

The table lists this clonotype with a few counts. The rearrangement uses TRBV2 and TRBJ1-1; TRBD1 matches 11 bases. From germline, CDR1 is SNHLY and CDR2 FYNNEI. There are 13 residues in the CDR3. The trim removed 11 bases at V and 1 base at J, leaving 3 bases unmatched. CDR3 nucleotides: TGTGCCGGACAGGGGGCCCCGAACACTGAAGCTTTCTTT. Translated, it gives CAGQGAPNTEAFF.

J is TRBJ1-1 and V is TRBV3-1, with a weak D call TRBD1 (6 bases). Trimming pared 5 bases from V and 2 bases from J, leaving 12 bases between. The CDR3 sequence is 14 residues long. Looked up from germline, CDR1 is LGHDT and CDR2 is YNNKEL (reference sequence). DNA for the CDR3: TGTGCCAGCAGCTCAGGGGTTGGTAACACTGAAGCTTTCTTT. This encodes CASSSGVGNTEAFF.

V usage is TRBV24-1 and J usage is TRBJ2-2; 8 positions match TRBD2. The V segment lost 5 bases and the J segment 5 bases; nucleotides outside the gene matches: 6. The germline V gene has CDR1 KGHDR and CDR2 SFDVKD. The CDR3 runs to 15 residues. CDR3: CATSGGGGRTGELFF. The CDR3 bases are TGTGCCACCAGTGGCGGCGGCGGGAGGACCGGGGAGCTGTTTTTT.

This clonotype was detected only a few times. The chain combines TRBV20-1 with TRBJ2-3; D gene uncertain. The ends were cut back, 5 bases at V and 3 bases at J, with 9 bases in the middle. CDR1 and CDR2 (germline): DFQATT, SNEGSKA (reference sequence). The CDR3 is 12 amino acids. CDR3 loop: CSAPQWTDTQYF. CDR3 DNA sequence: TGCAGTGCTCCTCAATGGACAGATACGCAGTATTTT.

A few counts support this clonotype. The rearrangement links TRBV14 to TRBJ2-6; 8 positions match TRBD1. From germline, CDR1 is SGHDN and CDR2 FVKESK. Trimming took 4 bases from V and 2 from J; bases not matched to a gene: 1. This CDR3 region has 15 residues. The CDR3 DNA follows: TGTGCCAGCAGCCCACAGGGGGCTGGGGCCAACGTCCTGACTTTC. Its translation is CASSPQGAGANVLTF.

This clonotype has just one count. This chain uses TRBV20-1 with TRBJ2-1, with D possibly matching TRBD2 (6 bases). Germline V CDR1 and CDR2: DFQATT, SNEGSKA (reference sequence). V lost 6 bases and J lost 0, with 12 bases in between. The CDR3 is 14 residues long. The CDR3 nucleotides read TGCAGTGCGGGGGGACTCCACTCCTACAATGAGCAGTTCTTC. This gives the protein CSAGGLHSYNEQFF.

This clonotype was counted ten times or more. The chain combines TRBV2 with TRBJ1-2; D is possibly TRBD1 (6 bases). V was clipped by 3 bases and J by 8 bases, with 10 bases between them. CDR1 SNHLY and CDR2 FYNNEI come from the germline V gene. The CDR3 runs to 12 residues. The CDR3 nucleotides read TGTGCCAGCAGTGAGGGGGGGCACGGCTACACCTTC. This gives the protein CASSEGGHGYTF. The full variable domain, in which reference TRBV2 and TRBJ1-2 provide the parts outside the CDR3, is EPEVTQTPSHQVTQMGQEVILRCVPISNHLYFYWYRQILGQKVEFLVSFYNNEISEKSEIFDDQFSVERPDGSNFTLKIRSTKLEDSAMYFCASSEGGHGYTFGSGTRLTVV.

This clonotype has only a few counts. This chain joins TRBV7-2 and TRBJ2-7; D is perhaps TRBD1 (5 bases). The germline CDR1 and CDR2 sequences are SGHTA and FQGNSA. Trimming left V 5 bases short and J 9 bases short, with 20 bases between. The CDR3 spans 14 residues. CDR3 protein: CASSNQGGYERQYF. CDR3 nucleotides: TGTGCCAGCAGCAACCAGGGTGGGTACGAGCGGCAGTACTTC.

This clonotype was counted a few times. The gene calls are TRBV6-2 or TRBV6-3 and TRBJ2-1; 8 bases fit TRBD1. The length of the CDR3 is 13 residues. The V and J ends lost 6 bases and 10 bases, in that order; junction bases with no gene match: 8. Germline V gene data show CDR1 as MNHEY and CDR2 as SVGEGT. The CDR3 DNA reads TGTGCCAGCAGCCACCGACAGGGGAGGGAGCAGTTCTTC. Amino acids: CASSHRQGREQFF.

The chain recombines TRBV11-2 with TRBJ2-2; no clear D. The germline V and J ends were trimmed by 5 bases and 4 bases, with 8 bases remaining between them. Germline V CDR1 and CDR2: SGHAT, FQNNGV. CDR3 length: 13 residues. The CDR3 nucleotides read TGTGCCAGCAGCCCTTGGGGCACCGGGGAGCTGTTTTTT. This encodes CASSPWGTGELFF.

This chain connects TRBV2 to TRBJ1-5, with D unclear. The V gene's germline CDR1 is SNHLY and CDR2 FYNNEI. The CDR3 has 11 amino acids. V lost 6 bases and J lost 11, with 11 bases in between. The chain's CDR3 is CASSAPGAQHF. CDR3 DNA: TGTGCCAGCAGCGCACCTGGGGCCCAGCATTTT.

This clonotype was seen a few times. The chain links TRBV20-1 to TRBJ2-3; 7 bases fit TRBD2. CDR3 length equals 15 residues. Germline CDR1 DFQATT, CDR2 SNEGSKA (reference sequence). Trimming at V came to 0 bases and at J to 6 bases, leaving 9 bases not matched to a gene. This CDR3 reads CSARDSSGFGDTQYF. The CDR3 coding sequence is TGCAGTGCTAGAGATAGTAGCGGGTTCGGGGATACGCAGTATTTT.

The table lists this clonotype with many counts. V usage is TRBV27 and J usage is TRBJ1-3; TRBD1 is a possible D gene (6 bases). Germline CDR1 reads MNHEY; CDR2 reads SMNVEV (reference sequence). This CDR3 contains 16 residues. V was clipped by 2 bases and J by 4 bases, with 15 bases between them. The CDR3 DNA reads TGTGCCAGCAGTTTAACGGCAGGGGCGCCAGGAAACACCATATATTTT. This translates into CASSLTAGAPGNTIYF.

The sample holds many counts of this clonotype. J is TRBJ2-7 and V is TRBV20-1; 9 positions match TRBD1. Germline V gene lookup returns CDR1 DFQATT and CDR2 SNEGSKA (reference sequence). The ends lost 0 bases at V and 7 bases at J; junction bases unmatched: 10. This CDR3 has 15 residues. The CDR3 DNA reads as TGCAGTGCTAGAGACATGGGGACAGGGATGGGGGAGCAGTACTTC. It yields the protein CSARDMGTGMGEQYF.

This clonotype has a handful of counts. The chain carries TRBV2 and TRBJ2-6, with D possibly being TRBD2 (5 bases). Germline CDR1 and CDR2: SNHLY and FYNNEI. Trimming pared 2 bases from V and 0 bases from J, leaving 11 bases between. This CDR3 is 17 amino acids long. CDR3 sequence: CASSERGPNSGANVLTF. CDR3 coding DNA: TGTGCCAGCAGTGAAAGAGGGCCAAACTCTGGGGCCAACGTCCTGACTTTC.

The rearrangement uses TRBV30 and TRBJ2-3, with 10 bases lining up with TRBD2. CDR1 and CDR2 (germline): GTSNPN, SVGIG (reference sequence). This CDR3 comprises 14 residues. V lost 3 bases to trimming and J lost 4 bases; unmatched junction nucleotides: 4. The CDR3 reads CAWSLAGAPDTQYF. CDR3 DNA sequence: TGTGCCTGGAGCCTAGCGGGAGCGCCAGATACGCAGTATTTT.

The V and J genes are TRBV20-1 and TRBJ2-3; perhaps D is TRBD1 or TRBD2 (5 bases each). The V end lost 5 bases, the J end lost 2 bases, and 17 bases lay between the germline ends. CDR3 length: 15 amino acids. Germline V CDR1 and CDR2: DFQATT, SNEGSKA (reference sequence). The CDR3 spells CSAPRRDGNTDTQYF. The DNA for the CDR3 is TGCAGTGCTCCCCGCCGGGACGGAAACACAGATACGCAGTATTTT.

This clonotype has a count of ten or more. CDR3 sequence: CASSFIRRVGSYEQYF. The CDR3 DNA reads TGTGCCAGCAGCTTCATAAGGCGGGTTGGGTCCTACGAGCAGTACTTC. This chain connects TRBV7-2 to TRBJ2-7; a possible D gene is TRBD2 (5 bases). CDR1 is SGHTA and CDR2 is FQGNSA in the germline V gene. Trimming removed 3 bases at V and 1 base at J, with 16 bases between. This CDR3 region has 16 residues.

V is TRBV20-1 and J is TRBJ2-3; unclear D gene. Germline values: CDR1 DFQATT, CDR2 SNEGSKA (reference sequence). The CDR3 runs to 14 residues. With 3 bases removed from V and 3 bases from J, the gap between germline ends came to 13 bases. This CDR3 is CSASYYWVTDTQYF. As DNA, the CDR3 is TGCAGTGCTAGTTACTATTGGGTTACAGATACGCAGTATTTT.

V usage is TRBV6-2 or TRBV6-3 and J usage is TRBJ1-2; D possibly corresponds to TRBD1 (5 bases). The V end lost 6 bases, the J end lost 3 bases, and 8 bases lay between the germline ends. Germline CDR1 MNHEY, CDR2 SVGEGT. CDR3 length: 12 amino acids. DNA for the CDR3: TGTGCCAGCAGCGACAGCTACTATGGCTACACCTTC. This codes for CASSDSYYGYTF.